This TCR beta chain was retrieved from a study of T cells in Graves' hyperthyroidism and ophthalmopathy. The TCR beta CDR3 regions underwent amplification using RNA transcripts as the source. First-round RT-PCR targeting the TCR CDR3 was performed with the HTBI primer set. TCRdb redid the calling of the multiplex PCR reads with MiXCR, one entry per CDR3 protein. Here the sample spans a few hundred thousand distinct CDR3 sequences, 15% to 19% being singletons. The ends lost 4 bases at V and 8 bases at J; junction bases unmatched: 8. This CDR3 has 14 amino acids. Germline lookup yields CDR1 SGHTA and CDR2 FQGTGA. At least ten counts were recorded for this clonotype.

Sequences were obtained from blood. The clonotype was recovered from a woman aged 25 to 39 with Graves' hyperthyroidism. The V call is TRBV7-3, the J call TRBJ2-1, with 7 bases matching TRBD2. The CDR3 nucleotides are TGTGCCAGCAGCTCGGGGGGAACAGGTCATGAGCAGTTCTTC. It encodes CASSSGGTGHEQFF.